This TCR beta chain was found in a study of T cells after yellow fever vaccination. Regarding the study as a whole: Contaminating bulk clonotypes could be abundant in FACS-sorted repertoires.

Notes on this clonotype: The antigen is undetermined.

CDR1 SGHTA and CDR2 FQGNSA come from the germline V gene. The trim removed 1 base at V and 8 bases at J, leaving 9 bases unmatched. The CDR3 totals 15 residues. TCRdb analysed the 5' RACE reads with MiXCR anew, one entry per CDR3 protein. The table lists 340,000 or so distinct CDR3 sequences, under 15% of them singletons. The rearrangement joins TRBV7-2 to TRBJ1-2; 8 bases map to TRBD1. This specimen was CD4+ T cells sorted from PBMCs, taken 15 days after the yellow fever booster vaccination. This TCR was recovered from a young man who received the YFV17D yellow fever vaccine. The CDR3 sequence is CASSLVGGQAPGYTF. The CDR3 bases are TGTGCCAGCAGCTTAGTGGGGGGACAGGCTCCGGGCTACACCTTC.